The present T cell receptor beta chain was sequenced within a study of Ad26.COV2.S vaccination and SARS-CoV-2 variants. Data came from immunoSEQ multiplex PCR; TCRdb stores just in-frame clones and leaves some out. Of about 250,000 clones in the sample, over 75% were seen once. As to treatment: over 15 received Ad26.COV2.S at low or high dose, single or two shots; about five received placebo; per-sample allocation not given. At day 63 after the first vaccine or placebo injection, samples were drawn. Immunization relied on an Ad26 vector, which expressed Wuhan-strain SARS-CoV-2 spike. The sequencing used peripheral blood, collected in a trial of Ad26.COV2.S vaccine versus placebo. The receptor was derived from a person between 18 and 60 years old who received the Ad26.COV2.S COVID-19 vaccine or a placebo.

The CDR3 loop reads CASGSGHLIFGSGANITYEQYF. In DNA form, the CDR3 reads TGTGCTAGTGGTAGTGGACACTTGATCTTTGGGAGTGGAGCCAATATTACCTACGAGCAGTACTTC. This chain uses TRBV12-5 with TRBJ2-7, with D possibly called TRBD1 or TRBD2 (5 bases each). The germline V gene has CDR1 LGHNT and CDR2 FRNRAP. Trimming took 5 bases from V and 2 from J, leaving 37 bases between them. The CDR3 extends over 22 amino acids. The full variable domain, its missing parts supplied by reference TRBV12-5 and TRBJ2-7, is DARVTQTPRHKVTEMGQEVTMRCQPILGHNTVFWYRQTMMQGLELLAYFRNRAPLDDSGMPKDRFSAEMPDATLATLKIQPSEPRDSAVYFCASGSGHLIFGSGANITYEQYFGPGTRLTVT.